These 27 T cell receptor beta chains share one sample of origin, sequenced in a study of sequential checkpoint blockade in melanoma. Treatment defined: randomized to nivolumab then ipilimumab (arm A) or the reverse (arm B). The assay was immunoSEQ multiplex PCR, and TCRdb's table has in-frame clones only and misses some. The table has 25,000 to 35,000 clones, roughly nine tenths seen once. This specimen consisted of CD8+ T cells sorted from blood (inferred from file names), obtained from a patient given nivolumab and ipilimumab in sequence. The receptors originated from a human donor with melanoma.

V is TRBV11-3 and J is TRBJ2-5, with unresolved D. Trimming shortened V by 5 bases and J by 0 bases, and 7 bases separated the two germline ends. The CDR3 has 13 residues. The germline V gene encodes CDR1 SGHNT and CDR2 YENEEA. CDR3 in amino acids: CASSPADQETQYF. The CDR3 bases are TGTGCCAGCAGCCCCGCAGACCAAGAGACCCAGTACTTC.

The rearrangement uses TRBV28 and TRBJ2-5; TRBD1 aligns across 7 bases. This CDR3 has 13 residues. Germline V CDR1 and CDR2: MDHEN, SYDVKM. V was pared by 6 bases and J by 4 bases, with 5 bases of the junction left unmatched. The CDR3 protein is CASSDRAGETQYF. Written as DNA, the CDR3 is TGTGCCAGCAGCGACAGGGCAGGAGAGACCCAGTACTTC.

V gene TRBV19 combines with J gene TRBJ1-1; D gene ambiguous. The CDR3 length is 13 residues. V lost 5 bases to trimming and J lost 0 bases, with 7 bases between them. From germline, CDR1 is LNHDA and CDR2 SQIVND (reference sequence). The CDR3 loop is CASSYGMNTEAFF. The CDR3 DNA sequence: TGTGCCAGTAGTTACGGGATGAACACTGAAGCTTTCTTT.

The chain uses TRBV6-4 and TRBJ2-5; 11 bases match TRBD1. J gave up 2 bases and V 6 bases, and 5 bases lay outside the gene matches. Per the germline V gene, CDR1 is MRHNA and CDR2 is SNTAGT. The CDR3 is 15 residues long. The CDR3 sequence is CASSPGQGGQETQYF. In DNA, the CDR3 is TGTGCCAGCAGCCCGGGACAGGGGGGGCAAGAGACCCAGTACTTC.

V and J are TRBV4-2 and TRBJ1-5, with 7 bases fitting TRBD1. Trimming at V came to 4 bases and at J to 4 bases, leaving 7 bases not matched to a gene. CDR1 LGHNA and CDR2 YNFKEQ come from the germline V gene. The CDR3 covers 15 residues. CDR3 in amino acids: CASSRWDSPNQPQHF. The DNA of the CDR3 is TGTGCCAGCAGCCGCTGGGACAGCCCTAATCAGCCCCAGCATTTT.

The rearrangement links TRBV28 to TRBJ2-1; D remains ambiguous. V was clipped by 10 bases and J by 3 bases, with 4 bases between them. The germline V gene encodes CDR1 MDHEN and CDR2 SYDVKM. The CDR3 is made up of 10 amino acids. CDR3 in amino acids: CATYYNEQFF. The CDR3 coding sequence is TGTGCCACCTACTACAATGAGCAGTTCTTC.

V gene TRBV27 combines with J gene TRBJ2-1, with D perhaps matching TRBD2 (6 bases). CDR3 length equals 16 residues. V shed 0 bases and J shed 4 bases, with 13 bases lying between them. From germline, CDR1 is MNHEY and CDR2 SMNVEV (reference sequence). The CDR3, as DNA: TGTGCCAGCAGTTTATCGACCGGGACTCGATACAATGAGCAGTTCTTC. It codes for CASSLSTGTRYNEQFF.

The chain links TRBV9 to TRBJ2-1; 8 nucleotides match TRBD2. The CDR3 runs to 16 residues. Germline CDR1 and CDR2: SGDLS and YYNGEE. V was pared by 0 bases and J by 10 bases, with 12 bases of the junction left unmatched. The CDR3 protein is CASSVVVGGAFVEQFF. DNA of the CDR3: TGTGCCAGCAGCGTAGTAGTCGGGGGGGCGTTCGTCGAGCAGTTCTTC.

The chain recombines TRBV7-6 with TRBJ2-7; TRBD1 matches at 7 bases. The V segment lost 0 bases and the J segment 4 bases; nucleotides outside the gene matches: 9. CDR3 length: 16 amino acids. Germline V gives CDR1 SGHVS, CDR2 FNYEAQ. The CDR3 region has the DNA TGTGCCAGCAGCTTAGCGTGGACAGGCCCGGATTACGAGCAGTACGTC. Protein: CASSLAWTGPDYEQYV.

The V call is TRBV19, the J call TRBJ1-2, with 11 bases identical to TRBD1. Germline V gives CDR1 LNHDA, CDR2 SQIVND (reference sequence). The CDR3 is 17 residues long. V gave up 4 bases and J gave up 4 bases; unmatched junction bases: 11. Written as DNA, the CDR3 is TGTGCCAGTAGTACCCGGACAGGGGGCTCAATCGGCTATGGCTACACCTTC. Protein: CASSTRTGGSIGYGYTF.

The CDR3 DNA sequence: TGTGCCAGCAGCACTCGGACAGGGCCCATGAACACTGAAGCTTTCTTT. Amino acids: CASSTRTGPMNTEAFF. The chain employs TRBV21-1 and TRBJ1-1; the listed D gene, TRBD1, was not tested against the DNA. TRBV21-1 is marked as a pseudogene. The CDR3 contains 16 residues.

This chain uses TRBV2 with TRBJ1-2; D gene ambiguous. CDR1 and CDR2 (germline): SNHLY, FYNNEI. Trimming left V 0 bases short and J 4 bases short, with 12 bases between. This CDR3 is built from 15 residues. CDR3 residues: CASSEASPDIYGYTF. CDR3 sequence (DNA): TGTGCCAGCAGTGAAGCAAGTCCAGACATCTATGGCTACACCTTC.

This clone was detected only once. This chain joins TRBV27 and TRBJ2-3; 7 bases fit TRBD2. J lost 4 bases, V lost 5 bases, and 6 bases had no gene match. The germline gives CDR1 MNHEY, CDR2 SMNVEV (reference sequence). CDR3 length: 14 amino acids. DNA of the CDR3: TGTGCCAGCAGTCTCGGACTAGTGGCAGATACGCAGTATTTT. It specifies CASSLGLVADTQYF.

This chain joins TRBV4-2 and TRBJ1-5; no reliable D call. Trimming took 1 base from V and 3 from J, leaving 10 bases between them. The CDR3 is made up of 15 amino acids. The germline CDR1 and CDR2 sequences are LGHNA and YNFKEQ. Written as DNA, the CDR3 is TGTGCCAGCAGCCAAGGGGAGGGTTCCAATCAGCCCCAGCATTTT. This gives the protein CASSQGEGSNQPQHF.

The rearrangement joins TRBV29-1 to TRBJ2-3; possible D gene TRBD2, 7 bases. V was pared by 8 bases and J by 5 bases, with 20 bases between. Germline loops: CDR1 SQVTM, CDR2 ANQGSEA. The CDR3 is 14 amino acids. The CDR3 nucleotides are TGCAGCACCCTAGGGGGAGGGTTAATAGATACGCAGTATTTT. Protein product: CSTLGGGLIDTQYF.

J is TRBJ1-6 and V is TRBV14; TRBD1 matches 7 bases. With 4 bases clipped from V and 0 bases from J, the junction kept 15 bases outside the gene matches. This CDR3 region has 20 residues. Germline CDR1 and CDR2: SGHDN and FVKESK. The CDR3 spells CASSLSGITGAGSYNSPLHF. CDR3 bases: TGTGCCAGCAGCCTATCGGGAATAACAGGGGCTGGCTCCTATAATTCACCCCTCCACTTT.

The genes are TRBV4-2 and TRBJ1-2; perhaps TRBD1 as D (5 bases). V was shortened by 0 bases and J by 5 bases, with 13 bases between the two germline ends. The CDR3 contains 15 residues. From germline, CDR1 is LGHNA and CDR2 YNFKEQ. CDR3 loop: CASSQDRGGWYGYTF. DNA for the CDR3: TGTGCCAGCAGCCAAGACCGGGGGGGGTGGTATGGCTACACCTTC.

The chain joins TRBV9 to TRBJ1-6; TRBD1 matches 7 bases. CDR1 and CDR2 (germline): SGDLS, YYNGEE. The V and J ends lost 1 base and 9 bases, in that order; junction bases with no gene match: 10. The CDR3 extends over 16 amino acids. CDR3 in amino acids: CASSVKSGGLSSPLHF. The CDR3 bases are TGTGCCAGCAGCGTAAAGTCAGGGGGTTTGAGTTCACCCCTCCACTTT.

The table lists this clone with a count of one. V gene TRBV7-9 combines with J gene TRBJ2-3, with 9 nucleotides matching TRBD2. Germline CDR1 reads SEHNR; CDR2 reads FQNEAQ (reference sequence). This CDR3 has 15 amino acids. The V segment lost 6 bases and the J segment 3 bases; nucleotides outside the gene matches: 7. This CDR3 reads CASSHSGSETDTQYF. The CDR3 nucleotides read TGTGCCAGCAGTCATAGCGGGAGTGAGACAGATACGCAGTATTTT. The whole variable domain, remainder taken from reference TRBV7-9 and TRBJ2-3, is DTGVSQNPRHKITKRGQNVTFRCDPISEHNRLYWYRQTLGQGPEFLTYFQNEAQLEKSRLLSDRFSAERPKGSFSTLEIQRTEQGDSAMYLCASSHSGSETDTQYFGPGTRLTVL.

The V and J genes are TRBV9 and TRBJ2-2, with 7 bases lining up with TRBD2. Germline trimming cut 0 bases from V and 5 bases from J; bases unmatched to any gene: 13. The CDR3 covers 18 residues. Germline V gives CDR1 SGDLS, CDR2 YYNGEE. CDR3 in amino acids: CASSVDASGAPVTGELFF. Here the CDR3 DNA reads TGTGCCAGCAGCGTAGACGCTAGCGGAGCTCCGGTAACCGGGGAGCTGTTTTTT.

This chain joins TRBV9 and TRBJ1-5, with 9 positions matching TRBD1. This CDR3 is 17 amino acids long. Unmatched junction bases numbered 9, after V lost 0 bases and J lost 5 bases. Germline V gene lookup returns CDR1 SGDLS and CDR2 YYNGEE. The CDR3 is CASSVGLTGGPDQPQHF. CDR3 coding DNA: TGTGCCAGCAGCGTAGGGTTAACAGGGGGCCCGGATCAGCCCCAGCATTTT.

This clone occurred once. The V call is TRBV23-1, the J call TRBJ1-1; possible D gene TRBD1, 5 bases. TRBV23-1 is known as an ORF, though its function is uncertain. The CDR3 totals 15 residues. Trimming removed 7 bases at V and 7 bases at J, with 22 bases between. CDR3 in DNA: TGCGCCAGCACAGTACACTGGCGGGGGGATGGTGAAGCTTTCTTT. It yields the protein CASTVHWRGDGEAFF.

The rearrangement uses TRBV7-8 and TRBJ2-7; TRBD2 is a possible D gene (5 bases). The germline V gene has CDR1 SGHVS and CDR2 FQNEAQ. V was clipped by 5 bases and J by 8 bases, with 16 bases between them. The CDR3 has 13 amino acids. This chain's CDR3 is CASSRGLLTKQYV. CDR3 bases: TGTGCCAGCAGCCGCGGACTCCTTACGAAGCAGTACGTC.

The chain couples TRBV28 to TRBJ2-5; D unclear. The V gene lost 6 bases and the J gene lost 5 bases, with 10 bases spanning the gap. The CDR3 is 12 residues long. Per germline, CDR1 MDHEN and CDR2 SYDVKM. The CDR3 loop is CASSNNMETQYF. In DNA form, the CDR3 reads TGTGCCAGCAGCAACAACATGGAGACCCAGTACTTC.

The J gene is TRBJ1-5, the V gene TRBV27, with D uncertain. Between the trimmed V and J ends, which lost 6 bases and 4 bases, there was a span of 13 bases. The CDR3 is made up of 14 amino acids. Germline CDR1 and CDR2: MNHEY and SMNVEV (reference sequence). Written as DNA, the CDR3 is TGTGCCAGCAGCCATAACGGGAGGAATCAGCCCCAGCATTTT. Translating gives CASSHNGRNQPQHF.

The chain joins TRBV9 to TRBJ1-1; D possibly corresponds to TRBD1 (6 bases). The CDR3 sequence is 18 residues long. CDR1 and CDR2 from the germline V gene are SGDLS and YYNGEE. V lost 0 bases and J lost 0, with 18 bases in between. CDR3: CASSVEGVGAAMNTEAFF. The CDR3 DNA reads as TGTGCCAGCAGCGTAGAGGGGGTGGGGGCTGCCATGAACACTGAAGCTTTCTTT.

The chain joins TRBV9 to TRBJ2-3; 11 bases are a match to TRBD2. Germline CDR1 is SGDLS and CDR2 is YYNGEE. V trimming: 0 bases; J trimming: 6 bases; junction bases outside the gene matches: 12. This CDR3 has 18 amino acids. In nucleotides, the CDR3 is TGTGCCAGCAGCGTAGAAATAGCGGGAGGGCTTATAGAGGATACGCAGTATTTT. Its translation is CASSVEIAGGLIEDTQYF.